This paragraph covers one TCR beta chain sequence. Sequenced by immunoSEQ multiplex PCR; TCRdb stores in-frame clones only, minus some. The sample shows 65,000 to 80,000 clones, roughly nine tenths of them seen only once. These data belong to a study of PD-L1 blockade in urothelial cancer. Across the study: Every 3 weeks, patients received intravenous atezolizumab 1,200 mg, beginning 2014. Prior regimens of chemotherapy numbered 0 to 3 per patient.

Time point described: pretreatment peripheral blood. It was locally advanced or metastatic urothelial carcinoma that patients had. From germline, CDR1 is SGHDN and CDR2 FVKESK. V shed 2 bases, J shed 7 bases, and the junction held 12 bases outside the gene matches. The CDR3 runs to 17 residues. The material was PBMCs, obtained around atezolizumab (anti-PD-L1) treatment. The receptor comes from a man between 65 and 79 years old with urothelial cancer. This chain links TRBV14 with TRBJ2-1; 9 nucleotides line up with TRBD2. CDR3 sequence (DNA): TGTGCCAGCAGCCAAATCCGCGGGAGGGGGTTGTGGAATGAGCAGTTCTTC. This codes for CASSQIRGRGLWNEQFF.